The TCR beta chain under discussion was sequenced for a study of T cell responses to AZD1222 COVID-19 vaccine. Study outcomes and limitations: Scientists sampled the repertoires only once the peak T cell response had passed. Females outnumbered males among donors, who were mostly white British; clonal diversity was possibly underestimated.

The table lists this clone with a count of one. Its antigen is not identified. Profiling relied on immunoSEQ multiplex PCR, and the TCRdb table lists in-frame clones only, not all of them. The repertoire has approximately 100,000 clones, more than 85% of them found once; the top ten carry 16%. This receptor was taken from an adult in good health. Sequenced here: peripheral blood, sampled on day 0 of AZD1222 vaccination.

The CDR3 loop reads CASSISGQSPYNEQFF. For the CDR3, the DNA is TGTGCCAGTAGCATTAGCGGCCAGAGCCCATACAATGAGCAGTTCTTC. The V gene is TRBV19, the J gene TRBJ2-1; D perhaps matches TRBD2 (6 bases). V was pared by 6 bases and J by 4 bases, with 19 bases between. The CDR3 consists of 16 residues. The germline V gene has CDR1 LNHDA and CDR2 SQIVND (reference sequence).